The 6 T cell receptor beta chains reported below all come from one sample, sequenced in a study of T cells in localized non-small cell lung cancer. TCRdb's copy holds only in-frame clones and misses some; the assay was immunoSEQ multiplex PCR. The repertoire holds about 39,000 clones, with around 79% as singletons. The source material was PBMCs, sampled before any cancer treatment. Receptors originate from a woman aged 40-69 years with stage II squamous cell lung carcinoma.

The J gene is TRBJ2-7, the V gene TRBV7-8; a possible D gene is TRBD1 (6 bases). CDR3 size: 17 residues. Germline CDR1 SGHVS, CDR2 FQNEAQ. The V gene lost 2 bases and the J gene lost 0 bases, with 17 bases spanning the gap. The CDR3 region has the DNA TGTGCCAGCAGCTTAAAGTCGCTTGGGGGCCCCTCCTACGAGCAGTACTTC. This codes for CASSLKSLGGPSYEQYF.

The CDR3 DNA reads TGCGCCAGCAGCTTGAGTCGGGACGGTCTGAACACTGAAGCTTTCTTT. Translation: CASSLSRDGLNTEAFF. This rearrangement joins TRBV5-1 to TRBJ1-1; TRBD1 might be the D (5 bases). Germline V CDR1 and CDR2: SGHRS, YFSETQ. This CDR3 spans 16 amino acids. V lost 1 base and J lost 0, with 13 bases in between.

This chain uses TRBV9 with TRBJ2-2; TRBD1 or TRBD2 may be the D gene (7 bases each). V was clipped by 0 bases and J by 2 bases, with 14 bases between them. The CDR3 extends over 17 amino acids. Germline assignment: CDR1 SGDLS and CDR2 YYNGEE. The CDR3: CASSVGGGTDNTGELFF. The CDR3 DNA is TGTGCCAGCAGCGTAGGGGGAGGGACAGATAACACCGGGGAGCTGTTTTTT.

The genes are TRBV27 and TRBJ1-5, with TRBD1 as a possible D gene (5 bases). Trimming stripped 3 bases from V and 7 bases from J, with 13 bases between. CDR3 length equals 14 residues. Germline CDR1 reads MNHEY; CDR2 reads SMNVEV (reference sequence). The DNA for the CDR3 is TGTGCCAGCAGTTTGGTGGGCTGGGGCCAGCCCCAGCATTTT. Its protein product is CASSLVGWGQPQHF.

V gene TRBV10-3 combines with J gene TRBJ2-7; D unclear. Germline loops: CDR1 ENHRY, CDR2 SYGVKD. CDR3 length: 13 amino acids. V gave up 5 bases and J gave up 6 bases, with 14 bases separating them. The CDR3 DNA is TGTGCCATCAGTATCACGGAGTTCGGCGAGCAGTACGTC. Protein: CAISITEFGEQYV.

The V gene is TRBV5-5, the J gene TRBJ2-1; D unresolved. Trimming removed 0 bases at V and 6 bases at J, with 7 bases between. This CDR3 contains 13 residues. CDR1 and CDR2 from the germline V gene are SGHKS and YYEKEE (reference sequence). This chain's CDR3 is CASSLESTNEQFF. DNA of the CDR3: TGTGCCAGCAGCTTGGAGTCGACCAATGAGCAGTTCTTC.